The present T cell receptor beta chain was sequenced within a study of OX40 agonist ivuxolimab in advanced cancers. Produced via immunoSEQ multiplex PCR; TCRdb's table is partial and in-frame only. The sample consists of some 100,000 clones, under 95% of them appearing once. This clonotype was obtained from an adult with an advanced solid tumor such as melanoma, head and neck, liver or kidney cancer. This specimen was CD4+ or CD8+ T cells sorted from blood, taken in a trial of the OX40 agonist ivuxolimab.

The CDR3 nucleotides read TGTGCCAGCAGCTCCGGCGGTACAGGGGTTGGTAATGAGCAGTTCTTC. It codes for CASSSGGTGVGNEQFF. The rearrangement uses TRBV5-4 and TRBJ2-1, with 7 bases aligning to TRBD1. The CDR3 consists of 16 residues. Germline V gives CDR1 SGHNT, CDR2 YYREEE (reference sequence). V lost 3 bases to trimming and J lost 7 bases; unmatched junction nucleotides: 13.